These 3 T cell receptor beta chains were sequenced from one sample in a study of blood T cell repertoires in COVID-19. Using immunoSEQ multiplex PCR, the repertoire was profiled, and TCRdb retains in-frame clones only, with some absent. Found here are 53,000 or so clones, 65% to 80% of them singletons; the top ten hold 43%. The sequencing sample was made of peripheral blood. These receptors were collected from a man in his 70s with active or convalescent COVID-19.

The chain carries TRBV30 and TRBJ1-4, with unresolved D. This CDR3 is built from 15 residues. V was trimmed by 0 bases and J by 4 bases, leaving 12 bases between them. Looked up from germline, CDR1 is GTSNPN and CDR2 is SVGIG (reference sequence). The CDR3 here is CAWSVRGRVNEKLFF. CDR3 in DNA: TGTGCCTGGAGTGTACGAGGCAGAGTTAATGAAAAACTGTTTTTT. Full variable domain (outside the CDR3, taken from reference TRBV30 and TRBJ1-4): SQTIHQWPATLVQPVGSPLSLECTVEGTSNPNLYWYRQAAGRGLQLLFYSVGIGQISSEVPQNLSASRPQDRQFILSSKKLLLSDSGFYLCAWSVRGRVNEKLFFGSGTQLSVL.

The V and J genes are TRBV7-9 and TRBJ2-3; D not resolved. Trimming cost V 1 base and J 0 bases, with 11 bases left between them. This CDR3 contains 16 residues. Germline V gene sequence: CDR1 SEHNR, CDR2 FQNEAQ (reference sequence). DNA for the CDR3: TGTGCCAGCAGCTTAGTGGCCGAAATTAGCACAGATACGCAGTATTTT. Translated, it gives CASSLVAEISTDTQYF.

This chain connects TRBV14 to TRBJ2-7; D is unresolved. Germline V CDR1 and CDR2: SGHDN, FVKESK. This CDR3 spans 15 amino acids. The V end was cut by 0 bases, the J end by 5 bases, with 14 bases between. CDR3 bases: TGTGCCAGCAGCCAAGAGGGCAGGCCGCTGGACGAGCAGTACTTC. This encodes CASSQEGRPLDEQYF.